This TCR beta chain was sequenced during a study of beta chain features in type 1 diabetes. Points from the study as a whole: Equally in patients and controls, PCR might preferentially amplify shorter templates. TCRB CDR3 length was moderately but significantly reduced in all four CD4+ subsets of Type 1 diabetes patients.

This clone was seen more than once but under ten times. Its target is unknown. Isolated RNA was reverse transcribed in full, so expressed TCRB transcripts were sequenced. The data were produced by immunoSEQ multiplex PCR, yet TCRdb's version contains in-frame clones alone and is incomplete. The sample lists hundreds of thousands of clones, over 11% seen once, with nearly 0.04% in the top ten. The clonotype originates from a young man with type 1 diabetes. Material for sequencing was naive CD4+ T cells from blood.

The CDR3 is CASSVDGIGAYEQYF. The CDR3 DNA is TGTGCCAGCAGCGTAGACGGGATAGGAGCCTACGAGCAGTACTTC. This chain joins TRBV9 and TRBJ2-7; perhaps TRBD2 as D (5 bases). The CDR3 has 15 amino acids. Trimming pared 0 bases from V and 2 bases from J, leaving 12 bases between. Germline V gene lookup returns CDR1 SGDLS and CDR2 YYNGEE. Using reference TRBV9 and TRBJ2-7 for the parts outside the CDR3, the full variable domain is DSGVTQTPKHLITATGQRVTLRCSPRSGDLSVYWYQQSLDQGLQFLIQYYNGEERAKGNILERFSAQQFPDLHSELNLSSLELGDSALYFCASSVDGIGAYEQYFGPGTRLTVT.